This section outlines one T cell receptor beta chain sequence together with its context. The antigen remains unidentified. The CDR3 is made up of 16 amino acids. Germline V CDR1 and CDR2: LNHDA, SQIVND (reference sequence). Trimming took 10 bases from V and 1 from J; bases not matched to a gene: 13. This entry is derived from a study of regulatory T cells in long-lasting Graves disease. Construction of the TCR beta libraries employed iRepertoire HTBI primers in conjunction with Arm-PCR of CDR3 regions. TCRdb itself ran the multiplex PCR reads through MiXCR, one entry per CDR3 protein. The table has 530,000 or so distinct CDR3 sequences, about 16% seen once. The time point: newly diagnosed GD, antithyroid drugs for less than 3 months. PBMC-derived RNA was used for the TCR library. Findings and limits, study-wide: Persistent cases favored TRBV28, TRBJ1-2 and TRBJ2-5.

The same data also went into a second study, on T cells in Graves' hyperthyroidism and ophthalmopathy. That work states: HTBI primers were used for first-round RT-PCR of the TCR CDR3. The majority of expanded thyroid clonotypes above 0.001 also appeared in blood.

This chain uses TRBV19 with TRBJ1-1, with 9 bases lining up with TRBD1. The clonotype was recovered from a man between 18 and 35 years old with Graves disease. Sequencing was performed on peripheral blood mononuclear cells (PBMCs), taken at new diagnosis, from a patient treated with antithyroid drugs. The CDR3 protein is CATTRRDRVSNTEAFF. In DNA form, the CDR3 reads TGTGCCACTACCCGCCGGGACAGGGTTTCGAACACTGAAGCTTTCTTT.